Reported below is one TCR beta chain. Its antigen specificity is not known. No base qualities exist here, and no much larger clone lies one base off it. This record comes from a study of CD8 T cells in Susac syndrome (dated by TCRdb to between 2019 and 2020). About the full investigation: Repertoire sequencing was used to test whether CD8+ T cell activation and differentiation in Susac syndrome was antigen driven. Study-level results and caveats: The number of individuals in the TCR sequencing and HLA analysis was recognized as being relatively small.

The CDR3 runs 18 amino acids, cysteine and phenylalanine included. CDR3 DNA only is kept here, 54 bases in frame from base 1. Reading the germline V gene gives CDR1 MNHEY and CDR2 SVGAGI. V and J are truncated by 5 bases and 0 bases respectively, leaving an intervening sequence of 17 bases. Peripheral blood CD8+ and CD4+ T cells from healthy donors, Susac syndrome patients and multiple sclerosis patients were profiled by high-throughput TCR beta sequencing. The multiple sclerosis controls were treatment-naive patients who had stable or active relapsing-remitting disease and met the revised McDonald criteria. Bulk CD8+ and CD4+ T cells were purified magnetically by negative isolation, whereas CD8+ TEMRA cells were enriched by FACS. Blood was collected in EDTA tubes and processed within 24 hours, with PBMCs isolated through density gradient centrifugation. PBMCs intended for TCR sequencing were cryopreserved in liquid nitrogen and were subsequently thawed in a 37 degrees C water bath. The sorted or isolated CD4+, CD8+ and CD8+ TEMRA cells had a purity of 90% or higher.

RNA was extracted using the RNeasy kit, and roughly 0.5 to 1 microgram was reverse transcribed with random hexamers. The immunoSEQ multiplex PCR assay, covering 54 Vbeta and 13 Jbeta segments, was used to amplify TCR beta CDR3 regions. PCR amplification bias was corrected by using a synthetic template baseline for primer optimization and computational correction. The authors' pipeline ran thus. Reads were annotated to V, D and J genes per IMGT and analyzed with immunoSEQ Analyzer, keeping only productive sequences. Clonality was calculated as one minus the Shannon entropy normalized by log2 of the number of productive unique sequences. For each patient and control, public and private clones were evaluated within the 100 most prevalent clones. Susac-specific clones were defined as absent from healthy and MS cohorts, 1052 published viral clones and other ImmuneACCESS disease sequences. TCRdb passed the public sequencing reads through fastp at Q25 and MiXCR, retaining productive beta sequences. Duplicate CDR3 protein sequences are folded into a single record with the most common DNA and genes. TCRdb, rather than the study authors, made the V and J calls. This sample has about 300,000 distinct CDR3 sequences in its table, and 92% of those were observed once. The ten largest clones capture roughly 0.07% of the sample.

Sequencing input: CD4+ T cells from PBMCs. The receptor comes from a human donor with multiple sclerosis. This sequence uses TRBV6-5 and TRBJ2-6; tentative D gene TRBD2, with 5 bases matching. The DNA is TGTGCCAGCAGTCACGAAACCGGGATGTACTCTGGGGCCAACGTCCTGACTTTC. The translation is CASSHETGMYSGANVLTF.